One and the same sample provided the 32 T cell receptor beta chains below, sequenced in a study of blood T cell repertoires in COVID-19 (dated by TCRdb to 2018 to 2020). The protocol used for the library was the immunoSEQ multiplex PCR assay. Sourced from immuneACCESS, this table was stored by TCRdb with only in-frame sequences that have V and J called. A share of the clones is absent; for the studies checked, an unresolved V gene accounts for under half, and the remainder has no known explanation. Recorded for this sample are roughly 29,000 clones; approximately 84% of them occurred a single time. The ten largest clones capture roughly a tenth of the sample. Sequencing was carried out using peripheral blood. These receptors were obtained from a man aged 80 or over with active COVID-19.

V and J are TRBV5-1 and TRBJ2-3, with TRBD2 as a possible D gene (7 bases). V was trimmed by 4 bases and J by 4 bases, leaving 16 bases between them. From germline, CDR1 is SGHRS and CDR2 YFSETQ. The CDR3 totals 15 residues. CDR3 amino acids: CASSHGGGGPDTQYF. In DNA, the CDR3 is TGCGCCAGCAGCCATGGGGGGGGCGGGCCAGATACGCAGTATTTT.

CDR3 coding DNA: TGTGCCAGCAGCCAAGCTTCAACTAGCAGAGGCTACACCTTC. This encodes CASSQASTSRGYTF. The chain joins TRBV3-1 (or the pseudogene TRBV3-2) to TRBJ1-2; no reliable D call. The CDR3 sequence is 14 residues long. V lost 1 base to trimming and J lost 8 bases, with 14 bases between them. Per the germline V gene, CDR1 is LGHDT and CDR2 is YNNKEL (reference sequence).

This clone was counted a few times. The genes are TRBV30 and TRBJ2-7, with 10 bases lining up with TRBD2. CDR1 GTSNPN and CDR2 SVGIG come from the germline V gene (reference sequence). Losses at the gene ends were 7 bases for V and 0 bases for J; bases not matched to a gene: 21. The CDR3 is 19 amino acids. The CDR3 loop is CASQGGASGGRGRSYEQYF. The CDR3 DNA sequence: TGTGCCTCGCAAGGTGGGGCTAGCGGGGGCCGGGGGCGCTCCTACGAGCAGTACTTC.

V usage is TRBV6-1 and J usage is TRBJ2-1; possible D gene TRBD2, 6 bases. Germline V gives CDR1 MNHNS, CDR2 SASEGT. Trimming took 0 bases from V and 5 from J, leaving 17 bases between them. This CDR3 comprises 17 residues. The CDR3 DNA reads TGTGCCAGCAGTGAAGCGGGAGCGGGCCTAATGAACAATGAGCAGTTCTTC. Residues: CASSEAGAGLMNNEQFF.

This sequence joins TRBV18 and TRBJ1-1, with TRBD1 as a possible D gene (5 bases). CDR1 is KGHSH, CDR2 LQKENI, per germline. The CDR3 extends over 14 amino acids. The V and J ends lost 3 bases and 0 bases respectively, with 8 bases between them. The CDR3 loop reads CASSPRQMNTEAFF. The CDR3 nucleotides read TGTGCCAGCTCACCTCGACAGATGAACACTGAAGCTTTCTTT.

DNA for the CDR3: TGTGCCAGCAGCCAAGGACAGGGGAAATCAAAACTGTTTTTT. Translation: CASSQGQGKSKLFF. The chain combines TRBV14 with TRBJ1-4; 8 positions match TRBD1. The CDR3 has 14 residues. The junction had 5 bases not matched to a gene; V was cut back by 1 base and J by 10 bases. In germline, CDR1 is SGHDN, CDR2 FVKESK.

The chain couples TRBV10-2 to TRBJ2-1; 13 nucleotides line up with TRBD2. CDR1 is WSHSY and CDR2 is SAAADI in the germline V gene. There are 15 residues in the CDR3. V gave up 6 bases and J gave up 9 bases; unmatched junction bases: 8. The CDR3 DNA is TGCGCCAGCAGGGCCGGACTAGCGGGGGACGGTGAGCAGTTCTTC. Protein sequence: CASRAGLAGDGEQFF.

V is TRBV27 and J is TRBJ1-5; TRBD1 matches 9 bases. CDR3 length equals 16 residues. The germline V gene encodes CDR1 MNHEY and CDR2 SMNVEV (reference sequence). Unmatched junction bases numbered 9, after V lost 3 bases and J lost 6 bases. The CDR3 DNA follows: TGTGCCAGCAGTTTGAAGGGACAGGGATTCACTCAGCCCCAGCATTTT. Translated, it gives CASSLKGQGFTQPQHF.

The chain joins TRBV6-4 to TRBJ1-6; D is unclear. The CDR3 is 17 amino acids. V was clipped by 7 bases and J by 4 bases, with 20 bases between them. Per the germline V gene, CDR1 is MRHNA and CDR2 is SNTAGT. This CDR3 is CASTGLAFFRYNSPLHF. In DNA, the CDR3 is TGTGCCAGCACGGGGTTAGCATTCTTCAGATATAATTCACCCCTCCACTTT.

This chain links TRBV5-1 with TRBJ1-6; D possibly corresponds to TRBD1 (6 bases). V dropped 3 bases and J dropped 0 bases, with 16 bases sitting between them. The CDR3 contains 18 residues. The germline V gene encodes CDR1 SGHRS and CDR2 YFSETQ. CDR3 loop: CASSSGTTSGSYNSPLHF. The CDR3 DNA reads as TGCGCCAGCAGCTCTGGGACAACCTCGGGCTCCTATAATTCACCCCTCCACTTT.

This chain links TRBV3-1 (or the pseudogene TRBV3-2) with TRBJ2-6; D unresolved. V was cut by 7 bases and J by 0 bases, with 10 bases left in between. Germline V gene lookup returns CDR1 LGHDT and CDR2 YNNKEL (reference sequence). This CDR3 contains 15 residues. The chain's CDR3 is CASTRSISGANVLTF. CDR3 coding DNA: TGTGCCAGCACGAGAAGCATCTCTGGGGCCAACGTCCTGACTTTC.

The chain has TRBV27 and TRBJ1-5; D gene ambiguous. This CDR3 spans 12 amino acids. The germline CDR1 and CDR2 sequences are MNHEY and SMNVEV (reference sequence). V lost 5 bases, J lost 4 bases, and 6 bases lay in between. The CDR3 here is CASSPLNQPQHF. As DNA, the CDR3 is TGTGCCAGCAGTCCCCTAAATCAGCCCCAGCATTTT.

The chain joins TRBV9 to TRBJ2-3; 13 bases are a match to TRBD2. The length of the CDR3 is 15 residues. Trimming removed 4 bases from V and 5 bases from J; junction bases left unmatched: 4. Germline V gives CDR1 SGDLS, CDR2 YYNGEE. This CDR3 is CASSLGLAGRDTQYF. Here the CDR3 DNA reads TGTGCCAGCAGCTTGGGACTAGCGGGACGAGATACGCAGTATTTT. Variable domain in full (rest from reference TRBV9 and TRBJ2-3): DSGVTQTPKHLITATGQRVTLRCSPRSGDLSVYWYQQSLDQGLQFLIQYYNGEERAKGNILERFSAQQFPDLHSELNLSSLELGDSALYFCASSLGLAGRDTQYFGPGTRLTVL.

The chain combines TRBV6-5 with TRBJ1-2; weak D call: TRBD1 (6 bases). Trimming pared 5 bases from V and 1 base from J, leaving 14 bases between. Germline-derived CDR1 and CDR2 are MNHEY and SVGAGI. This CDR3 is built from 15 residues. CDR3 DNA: TGTGCCAGCAGTAAAAGGGGGTCTTATAACTATGGCTACACCTTC. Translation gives CASSKRGSYNYGYTF.

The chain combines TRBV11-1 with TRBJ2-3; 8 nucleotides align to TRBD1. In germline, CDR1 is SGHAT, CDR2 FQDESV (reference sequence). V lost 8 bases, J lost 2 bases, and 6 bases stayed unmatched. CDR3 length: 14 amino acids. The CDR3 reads CASLQGAVTDTQYF. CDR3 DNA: TGTGCCAGCCTGCAGGGGGCCGTCACAGATACGCAGTATTTT. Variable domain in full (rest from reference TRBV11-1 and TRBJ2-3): EAEVAQSPRYKITEKSQAVAFWCDPISGHATLYWYRQILGQGPELLVQFQDESVVDDSQLPKDRFSAERLKGVDSTLKIQPAELGDSAMYLCASLQGAVTDTQYFGPGTRLTVL.

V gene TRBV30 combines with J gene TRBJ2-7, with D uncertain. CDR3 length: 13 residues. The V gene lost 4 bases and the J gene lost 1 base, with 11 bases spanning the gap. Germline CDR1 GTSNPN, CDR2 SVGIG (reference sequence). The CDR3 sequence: CAWNFRGSYEQYF. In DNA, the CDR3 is TGTGCCTGGAACTTCCGAGGTTCCTACGAGCAGTACTTC.

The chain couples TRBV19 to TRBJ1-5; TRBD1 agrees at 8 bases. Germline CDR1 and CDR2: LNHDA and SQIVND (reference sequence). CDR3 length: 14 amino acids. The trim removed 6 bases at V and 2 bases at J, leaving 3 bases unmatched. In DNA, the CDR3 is TGTGCCAGTAGCCCACAGGGGGGCAATCAGCCCCAGCATTTT. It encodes CASSPQGGNQPQHF.

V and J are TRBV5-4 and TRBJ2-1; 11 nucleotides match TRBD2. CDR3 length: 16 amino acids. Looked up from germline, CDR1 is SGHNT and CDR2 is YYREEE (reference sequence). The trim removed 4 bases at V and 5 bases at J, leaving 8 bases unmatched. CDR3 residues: CASSGGPSGGHNEQFF. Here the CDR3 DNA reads TGTGCCAGCAGCGGGGGGCCTAGCGGGGGGCACAATGAGCAGTTCTTC. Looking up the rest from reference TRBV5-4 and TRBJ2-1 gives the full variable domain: ETGVTQSPTHLIKTRGQQVTLRCSSQSGHNTVSWYQQALGQGPQFIFQYYREEENGRGNFPPRFSGLQFPNYSSELNVNALELDDSALYLCASSGGPSGGHNEQFFGPGTRLTVL.

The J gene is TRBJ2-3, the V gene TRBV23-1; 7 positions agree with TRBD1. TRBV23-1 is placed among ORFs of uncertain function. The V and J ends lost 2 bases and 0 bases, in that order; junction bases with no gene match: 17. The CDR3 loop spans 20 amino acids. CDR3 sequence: CASSQDYRGLGKASTDTQYF. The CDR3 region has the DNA TGCGCCAGCAGTCAAGACTACAGGGGTTTAGGTAAGGCTAGCACAGATACGCAGTATTTT.

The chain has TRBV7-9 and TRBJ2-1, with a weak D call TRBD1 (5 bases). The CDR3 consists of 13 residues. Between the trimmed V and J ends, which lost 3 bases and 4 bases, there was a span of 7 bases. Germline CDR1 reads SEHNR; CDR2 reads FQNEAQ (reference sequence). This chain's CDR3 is CASSFQGYNEQFF. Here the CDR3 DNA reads TGTGCCAGCAGCTTCCAGGGTTACAATGAGCAGTTCTTC.

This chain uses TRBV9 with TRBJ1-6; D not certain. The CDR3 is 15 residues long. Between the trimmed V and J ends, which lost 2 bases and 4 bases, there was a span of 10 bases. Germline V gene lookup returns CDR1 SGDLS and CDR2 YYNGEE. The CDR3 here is CASSVEDQYNSPLHF. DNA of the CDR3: TGTGCCAGCAGCGTGGAGGATCAGTATAATTCACCCCTCCACTTT.

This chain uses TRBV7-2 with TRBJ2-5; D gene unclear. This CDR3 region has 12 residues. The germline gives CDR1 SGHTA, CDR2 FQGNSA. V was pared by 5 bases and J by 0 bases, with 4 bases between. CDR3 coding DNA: TGTGCCAGCAGCCCGTACCAAGAGACCCAGTACTTC. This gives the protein CASSPYQETQYF.

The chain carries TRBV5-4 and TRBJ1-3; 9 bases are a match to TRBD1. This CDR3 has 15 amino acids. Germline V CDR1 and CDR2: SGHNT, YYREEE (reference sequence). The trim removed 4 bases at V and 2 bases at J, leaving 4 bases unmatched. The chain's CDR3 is CASSRGTGTGNTIYF. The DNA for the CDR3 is TGTGCCAGCAGCCGAGGGACAGGGACTGGAAACACCATATATTTT.

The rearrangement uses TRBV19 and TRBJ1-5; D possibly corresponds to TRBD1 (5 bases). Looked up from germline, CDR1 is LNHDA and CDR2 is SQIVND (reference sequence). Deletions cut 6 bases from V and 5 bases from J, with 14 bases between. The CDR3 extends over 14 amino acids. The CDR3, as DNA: TGTGCCAGTAGCAGACAGTCCCGGGATCAGCCCCAGCATTTT. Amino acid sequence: CASSRQSRDQPQHF.

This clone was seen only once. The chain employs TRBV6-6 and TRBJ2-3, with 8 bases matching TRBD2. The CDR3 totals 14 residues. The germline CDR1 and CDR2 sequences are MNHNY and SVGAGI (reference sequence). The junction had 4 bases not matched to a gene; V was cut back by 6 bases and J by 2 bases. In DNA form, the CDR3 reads TGTGCCAGCAGACGCGGGGGGCCCACAGATACGCAGTATTTT. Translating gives CASRRGGPTDTQYF.

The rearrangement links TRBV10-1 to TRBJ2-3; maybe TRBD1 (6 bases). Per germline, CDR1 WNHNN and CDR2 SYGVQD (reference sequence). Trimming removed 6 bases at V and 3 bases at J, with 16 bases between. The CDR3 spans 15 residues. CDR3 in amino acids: CASSTALQGTDTQYF. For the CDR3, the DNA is TGCGCCAGCAGCACAGCCCTACAGGGAACAGATACGCAGTATTTT.

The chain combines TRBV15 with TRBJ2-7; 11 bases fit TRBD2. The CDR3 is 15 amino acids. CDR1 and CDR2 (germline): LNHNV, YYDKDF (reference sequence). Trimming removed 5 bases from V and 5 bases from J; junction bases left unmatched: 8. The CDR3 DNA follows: TGTGCCACCAGCCCCCGACTAGCGGGGATCCACGAGCAGTACTTC. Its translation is CATSPRLAGIHEQYF.

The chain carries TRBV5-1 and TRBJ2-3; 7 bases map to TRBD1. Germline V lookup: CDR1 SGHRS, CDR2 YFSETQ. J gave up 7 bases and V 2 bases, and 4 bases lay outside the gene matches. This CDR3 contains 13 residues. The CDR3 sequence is CASSLGQDNTQYF. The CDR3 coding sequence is TGCGCCAGCAGCTTAGGACAGGACAATACGCAGTATTTT.

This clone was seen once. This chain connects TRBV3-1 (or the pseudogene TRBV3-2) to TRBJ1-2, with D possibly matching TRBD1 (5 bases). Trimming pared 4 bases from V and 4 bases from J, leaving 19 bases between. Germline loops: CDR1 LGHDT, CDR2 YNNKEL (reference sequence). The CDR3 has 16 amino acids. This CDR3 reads CASSLVARDLSYGYTF. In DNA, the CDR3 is TGTGCCAGCAGCCTGGTCGCCAGGGATTTGAGCTATGGCTACACCTTC.

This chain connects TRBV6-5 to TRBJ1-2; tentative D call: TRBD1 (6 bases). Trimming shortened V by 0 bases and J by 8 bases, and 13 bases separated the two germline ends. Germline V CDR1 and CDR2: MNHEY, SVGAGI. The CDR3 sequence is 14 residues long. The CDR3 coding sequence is TGTGCCAGCAGTTACTCGGACAGCCGCGGGGGCTACACCTTC. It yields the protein CASSYSDSRGGYTF.

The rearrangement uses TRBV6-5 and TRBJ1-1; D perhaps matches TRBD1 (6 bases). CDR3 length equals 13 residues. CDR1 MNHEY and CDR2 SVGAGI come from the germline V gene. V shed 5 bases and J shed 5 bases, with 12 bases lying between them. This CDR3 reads CASSTTGYTEAFF. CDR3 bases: TGTGCCAGCAGTACAACAGGGTATACTGAAGCTTTCTTT.

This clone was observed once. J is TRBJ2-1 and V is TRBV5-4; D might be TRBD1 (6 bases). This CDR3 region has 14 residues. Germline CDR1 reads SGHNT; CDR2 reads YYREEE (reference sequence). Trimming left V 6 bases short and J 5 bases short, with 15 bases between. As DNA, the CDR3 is TGTGCCAGCACCACTTCGCAGGGGAACAATGAGCAGTTCTTC. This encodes CASTTSQGNNEQFF.